This TCR beta chain originates from a study of CD8 T cell repertoires and HIV-1 epitope variants. Across the study: Cultures ran more than nine days, with IL-2, IL-7 and IL-15 added on days 3 and 7. Separate from the cultures, 1M uncultured T cells served as baseline.

With regard to this clone: Its antigen is undetermined.

The CDR3 loop spans 15 amino acids. The V gene's germline CDR1 is SQVTM and CDR2 ANQGSEA. V was pared by 2 bases and J by 0 bases, with 14 bases between. Libraries were prepared by immunoSEQ multiplex PCR; TCRdb keeps only in-frame clonotypes and omits some of them. The sample has approximately 2,200 clones, 72% seen once. The TCR sequence derives from a male donor with HIV. The chain has TRBV29-1 and TRBJ2-7; unclear D gene. Sample: cultured CD8+ T cells derived from PBMCs. The CDR3 is CSVELDTVSSYEQYF. The CDR3 DNA sequence: TGCAGCGTTGAACTCGATACAGTCAGCTCCTACGAGCAGTACTTC.